The rows below give T cell receptor beta chains drawn from one sample of a study of cytomegalovirus exposure and HLA in healthy donors. TCRdb keeps only in-frame clones here, not all; method: immunoSEQ multiplex PCR. Of 110,000 or so clones listed, over 70% are singletons. The sequenced material came from PBMCs. The source of these receptors is a woman aged 45-65 years in good health and CMV-seropositive. CDR3s include the opening cysteine and the closing phenylalanine or tryptophan. A D gene is named only where the DNA matches it firmly. Some rows mark clone size as missing; the rest say once, few, many or name a class of expanded clone.

-	TRBV5-1	-	TRBJ2-1	TGCGCCAGCAGCTTGCTGTCAGCGGAGTACAATGAGCAGTTCTTC	CASSLLSAEYNEQFF
TRBD2	TRBV7-9	-	TRBJ2-5	TGTGCCAGCAGCTTAGGATTTAGCGGGGTAAAGACCCAGTACTTC	CASSLGFSGVKTQYF
TRBD1	TRBV18	-	TRBJ2-7	TGTGCCAGCTCACCGGACAGGGCTACCTACGAGCAGTACTTC	CASSPDRATYEQYF
TRBD1	TRBV7-9	once	TRBJ2-7	TGTGCCAGCAGAGGACAGGCGAGCTCCTACGAGCAGTACTTC	CASRGQASSYEQYF
-	TRBV4-1	-	TRBJ1-5	TGCGCCAGCAGCCAAGATTTTGTAGTGGGGCGGCCCCAGCATTTT	CASSQDFVVGRPQHF
TRBD1	TRBV5-6	-	TRBJ1-2	TGTGCCAGCAGCTTATCACAGGGGATCTATGGCTACACCTTC	CASSLSQGIYGYTF
-	TRBV7-9	few	TRBJ1-1	TGTGCCAGCAGTTCCGTCAGAACCCACACTGAAGCTTTCTTT	CASSSVRTHTEAFF
TRBD1	TRBV28	-	TRBJ1-1	TGTGCCAGCAGTTTAGGCCGGGACAGGGGGCCGGTAGCTTTCTTT	CASSLGRDRGPVAFF
TRBD1	TRBV10-3	-	TRBJ1-1	TGTGCCATCAGTGGGCAGGGGGGCAGTACTGAAGCTTTCTTT	CAISGQGGSTEAFF
-	TRBV7-2	-	TRBJ1-1	TGTGCCAGCAGCTTTGCTACCATGAACACTGAAGCTTTCTTT	CASSFATMNTEAFF
-	TRBV7-9	-	TRBJ1-2	TGTGCCAGCAGCCATCCGGGATATGGCTACACCTTC	CASSHPGYGYTF
-	TRBV5-1	-	TRBJ2-1	TGCGCCAGCACGGTGGGGGGAAACTACAATGAGCAGTTCTTC	CASTVGGNYNEQFF
TRBD1	TRBV18	-	TRBJ1-1	TGTGCCAGCTCAGCCTCGGACAGGGCGAACACTGAAGCTTTCTTT	CASSASDRANTEAFF
-	TRBV7-8	few	TRBJ1-5	TGTGCCAGCAGCTTATACAGGTGGGGCAATCAGCCCCAGCATTTT	CASSLYRWGNQPQHF
-	TRBV2	-	TRBJ1-1	TGTGCCAGCAGTATCCAACCGGGACATAACACTGAAGCTTTCTTT	CASSIQPGHNTEAFF
-	TRBV6-5	few	TRBJ1-2	TGTGCCAGCAGTTACCTCCAGGGGTATGGCTACACCTTC	CASSYLQGYGYTF
-	TRBV5-6	-	TRBJ2-2	TGTGCCAGCAGCTTCTCAACGGTTGGGGAGCTGTTTTTT	CASSFSTVGELFF
TRBD2	TRBV7-3	-	TRBJ2-7	TGTGCCAGCAGCTTAACGGCGGGAGCGGTGCTCGAGCAGTACTTC	CASSLTAGAVLEQYF
-	TRBV7-2	once	TRBJ2-3	TGTGCCAGCAGCCGCACGACTGTCGATACGCAGTATTTT	CASSRTTVDTQYF
TRBD1	TRBV6-4	-	TRBJ1-2	TGTGCCAGCAGTGACCGACAGGGGAGTAGCTATGGCTACACCTTC	CASSDRQGSSYGYTF
TRBD1	TRBV10-3	once	TRBJ1-5	TGTGCCATCAGTGATAGCAAAGACAGGGGAGGTCAGCCCCAGCATTTT	CAISDSKDRGGQPQHF
TRBD1	TRBV18	few	TRBJ1-4	TGTGCCAGCTCACCACCGCGGACAGGGGCTGAAAAACTGTTTTTT	CASSPPRTGAEKLFF
TRBD1	TRBV11-2	few	TRBJ2-6	TGTGCCAGCACCCTACAGGGGGCTGGGGCCAACGTCCTGACTTTC	CASTLQGAGANVLTF
-	TRBV4-2	once	TRBJ1-1	TGTGCCAGCAGCCAAGAAGTGGCAGCGCTTACCACTGAAGCTTTCTTT	CASSQEVAALTTEAFF
-	TRBV11-2	-	TRBJ1-1	TGTGCCAGCAGCTTAGCCTTAGGGGGTGGCACTGAAGCTTTCTTT	CASSLALGGGTEAFF
-	TRBV15	-	TRBJ1-4	TGTGCCACCAGCAGCCGGTTGGGGGCGACTAATGAAAAACTGTTTTTT	CATSSRLGATNEKLFF
-	TRBV5-1	-	TRBJ1-1	TGCGCCAGTATGACAGACATGAACACTGAAGCTTTCTTT	CASMTDMNTEAFF
-	TRBV30	once	TRBJ1-2	TGTGCCTGGAGTGGGACTCATATTGGCTACACCTTC	CAWSGTHIGYTF
TRBD2	TRBV30	once	TRBJ2-3	TGTGCCTGGAGTGACACCCCCCCGGGACTAGGAGATACGCAGTATTTT	CAWSDTPPGLGDTQYF
-	TRBV20-1	-	TRBJ2-7	TGCAGTGCGAGCAACTACGAGCAGTACTTC	CSASNYEQYF
TRBD1	TRBV29-1	-	TRBJ2-1	TGCAGCGTTGAAGCCGGGACAGGGTCCCTCAGGGGGTACAATGAGCAGTTCTTC	CSVEAGTGSLRGYNEQFF
-	TRBV28	-	TRBJ1-2	TGTGCCAGCAGTTTACAGGGGAACTATGGCTACACCTTC	CASSLQGNYGYTF
-	TRBV4-2	-	TRBJ1-2	TGTGCCAGCAGCCAAGACCCTCAGCCTGGGCTTGGAGGCTACACCTTC	CASSQDPQPGLGGYTF
TRBD2	TRBV28	-	TRBJ2-7	TGTGCCAGCAGTCCCTTATTCGCCGTGGTAGCGGGGGCCTACGAGCAGTACTTC	CASSPLFAVVAGAYEQYF
TRBD1	TRBV5-6	-	TRBJ1-5	TGTGCCAGCAGCCACATCGACAGGGTGGATCAGCCCCAGCATTTT	CASSHIDRVDQPQHF
-	TRBV2	-	TRBJ2-7	TGTGCCAGCAGCCTCAACCTGATAGGAGACGAGCAGTACTTC	CASSLNLIGDEQYF
-	TRBV18	-	TRBJ2-7	TGTGCCAGCTCACCGAGGGAGTACGAGCAGTACTTC	CASSPREYEQYF
TRBD2	TRBV4-1	-	TRBJ2-1	TGCGCCAGCAGCCAAGGAAGGGCGGGAGCTTATGAGCAGTTCTTC	CASSQGRAGAYEQFF
-	TRBV29-1	-	TRBJ1-2	TGCAGCGTTTCCGGGGGAAGAGGCTACACCTTC	CSVSGGRGYTF
-	TRBV29-1	-	TRBJ2-6	TGCAGCGTTCGCGGTCTTCCTGGGGCCAACGTCCTGACTTTC	CSVRGLPGANVLTF
TRBD1	TRBV27	-	TRBJ2-2	TGTGCCAGCGGAAGACAGGGGGGAGTATCCTCCACGAACACCGGGGAGCTGTTTTTT	CASGRQGGVSSTNTGELFF
-	TRBV19	-	TRBJ1-1	TGTGCCAGTAGTATTAGAACGGGCCGACTAACCATGAACACTGAAGCTTTCTTT	CASSIRTGRLTMNTEAFF
-	TRBV11-2	-	TRBJ1-1	TGTGCCAGCAGCTTAGTTTTCGGGATTGAAGCTTTCTTT	CASSLVFGIEAFF
TRBD1	TRBV9	-	TRBJ1-2	TGTGCCAGCAGTCGACAATACACCGGGACAGGGGAGATTGGCTACACCTTC	CASSRQYTGTGEIGYTF
-	TRBV19	once	TRBJ1-5	TGTGCCAGTAGTACCACAGGTATTTGGGGCAATCAGCCCCAGCATTTT	CASSTTGIWGNQPQHF
TRBD2	TRBV15	-	TRBJ2-1	TGTGCCACCAGCTCCGGCTTAGGGGCGGGGGATTTCTCCTACAATGAGCAGTTCTTC	CATSSGLGAGDFSYNEQFF
TRBD1	TRBV6-1	once	TRBJ2-4	TGTGCCAGCAGTGAAGATAGACAGGGCAACATTCAGTACTTC	CASSEDRQGNIQYF
TRBD2	TRBV19	-	TRBJ2-7	TGTGCCAGTAGTACGGTAGCGGGACAATACGAGCAGTACTTC	CASSTVAGQYEQYF
-	TRBV10-3	few	TRBJ1-5	TGTGCCATCAGTGAACAGGGTCCCAATCAGCCCCAGCATTTT	CAISEQGPNQPQHF
TRBD2	TRBV13	-	TRBJ2-3	TGTGCCAGCAGCGGACCGGGACTAGCGGGGGGGGGCACAGATACGCAGTATTTT	CASSGPGLAGGGTDTQYF
TRBD2	TRBV28	once	TRBJ2-7	TGTGCCAGCAGTTACAATACTAGCGGGATCTTCTACGAGCAGTACTTC	CASSYNTSGIFYEQYF
TRBD2	TRBV2	-	TRBJ2-1	TGTGCCAGCAGATGGACTAGCGGATACAATGAGCAGTTCTTC	CASRWTSGYNEQFF
TRBD2	TRBV4-1	few	TRBJ2-2	TGCGCCAGCAGCCCCCGTATCAAGCGGGAGCGAATAGACACCGGGGAGCTGTTTTTT	CASSPRIKRERIDTGELFF
-	TRBV5-1	-	TRBJ2-1	TGCGCCAGCAGCGGGGCAGGGAGGACGGATGAGCAGTTCTTC	CASSGAGRTDEQFF
TRBD2	TRBV7-2	-	TRBJ2-7	TGTGCCAGCAGCAAGGGACTAGCGGGAGACTACGAGCAGTACTTC	CASSKGLAGDYEQYF